This record covers a single T cell receptor beta chain. Sequencing was performed with immunoSEQ multiplex PCR; in TCRdb, only in-frame clones are kept and a portion is missing. This sample has 37,000 or so clones; roughly 88% occur once, and the top ten carry 1.5% to 2%. This record comes from a study of T cells in narcolepsy. Sequenced: CD45RA- memory CD4+ T cells from PBMCs. The TCR was taken from a human donor with narcolepsy.

CDR3 loop: CASSYGRDGELFF. CDR3 nucleotide sequence: TGTGCCAGCAGTTATGGTCGCGACGGGGAGCTGTTTTTT. The rearrangement joins TRBV6-6 to TRBJ2-2, with D unresolved. This CDR3 contains 13 residues. Germline V gene lookup returns CDR1 MNHNY and CDR2 SVGAGI (reference sequence). V lost 3 bases, J lost 7 bases, and 9 bases lay in between.